This T cell receptor (beta chain) was captured by sequencing in a study of identical twins. TCRdb fed the 5' RACE reads into MiXCR, producing one record per CDR3 protein. The data contain around 250,000 distinct CDR3 sequences, approximately 12% of them seen just once; the ten biggest clones take up 4% to 5%. Trimming left V 5 bases short and J 7 bases short, with 20 bases between. The CDR3 loop spans 16 amino acids. Findings of the study overall: Twin-shared out-of-frame alpha sequences showed excess low generation probability. Conclusions came from cross-sectional statistical analysis, not from following the same donors.

Ten or more counts support this clonotype. Antigen: not known. These data were also filed under a second study, of yellow fever vaccine responses in identical twins.

Specimen: memory (CD45RO+) T cells sorted from blood. The V and J genes are TRBV12-3 or TRBV12-4 and TRBJ2-2; D possibly uses TRBD1 or TRBD2 (5 bases each). The TCR comes from a woman aged 18 to 35 in good health. The CDR3: CASSRPDLVQGGELFF. The CDR3 DNA sequence: TGTGCCAGCAGTCGCCCGGACTTGGTCCAGGGCGGGGAGCTGTTTTTT.